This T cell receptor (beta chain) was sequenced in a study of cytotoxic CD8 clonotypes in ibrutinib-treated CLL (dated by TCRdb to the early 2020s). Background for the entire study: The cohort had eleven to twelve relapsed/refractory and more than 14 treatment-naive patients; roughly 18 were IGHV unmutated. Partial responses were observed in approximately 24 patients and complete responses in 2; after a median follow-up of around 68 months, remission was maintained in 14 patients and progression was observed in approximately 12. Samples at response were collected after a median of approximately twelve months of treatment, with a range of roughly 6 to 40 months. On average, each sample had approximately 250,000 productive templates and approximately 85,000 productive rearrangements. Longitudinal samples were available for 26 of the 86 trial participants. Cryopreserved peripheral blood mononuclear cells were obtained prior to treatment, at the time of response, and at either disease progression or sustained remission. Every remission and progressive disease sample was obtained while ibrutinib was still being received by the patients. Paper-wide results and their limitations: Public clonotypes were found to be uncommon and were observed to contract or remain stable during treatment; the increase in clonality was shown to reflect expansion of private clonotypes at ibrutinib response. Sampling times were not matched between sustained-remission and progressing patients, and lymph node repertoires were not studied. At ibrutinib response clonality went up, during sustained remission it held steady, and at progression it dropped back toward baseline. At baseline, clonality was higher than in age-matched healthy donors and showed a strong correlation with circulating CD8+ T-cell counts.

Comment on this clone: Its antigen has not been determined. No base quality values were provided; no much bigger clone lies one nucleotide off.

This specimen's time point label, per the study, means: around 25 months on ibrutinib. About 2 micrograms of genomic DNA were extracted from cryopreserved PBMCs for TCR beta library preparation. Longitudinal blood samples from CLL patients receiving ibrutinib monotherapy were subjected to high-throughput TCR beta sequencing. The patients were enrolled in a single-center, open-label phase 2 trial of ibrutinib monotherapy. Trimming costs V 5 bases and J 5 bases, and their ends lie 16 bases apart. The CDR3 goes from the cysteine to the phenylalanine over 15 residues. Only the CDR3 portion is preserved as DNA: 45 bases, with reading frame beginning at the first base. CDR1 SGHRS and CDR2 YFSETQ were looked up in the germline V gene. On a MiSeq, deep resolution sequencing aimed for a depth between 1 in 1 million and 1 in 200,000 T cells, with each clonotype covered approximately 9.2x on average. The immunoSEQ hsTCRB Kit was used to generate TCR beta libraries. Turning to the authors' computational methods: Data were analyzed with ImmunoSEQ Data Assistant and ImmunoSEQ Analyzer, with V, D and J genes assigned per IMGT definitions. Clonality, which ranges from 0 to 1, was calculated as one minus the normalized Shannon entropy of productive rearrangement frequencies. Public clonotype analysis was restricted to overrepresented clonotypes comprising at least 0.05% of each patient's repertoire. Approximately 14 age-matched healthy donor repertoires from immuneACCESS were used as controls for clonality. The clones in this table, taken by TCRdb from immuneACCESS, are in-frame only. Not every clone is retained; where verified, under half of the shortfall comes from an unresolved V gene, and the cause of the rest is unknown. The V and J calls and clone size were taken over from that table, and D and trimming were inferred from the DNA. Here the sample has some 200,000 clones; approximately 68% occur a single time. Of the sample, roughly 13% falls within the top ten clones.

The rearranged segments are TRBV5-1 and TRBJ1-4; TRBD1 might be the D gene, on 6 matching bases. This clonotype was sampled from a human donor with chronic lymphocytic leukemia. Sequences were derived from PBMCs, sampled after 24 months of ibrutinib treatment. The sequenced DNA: TGCGCCAGCAGGCCGACAGGACAGTTAAATGAAAAACTGTTTTTT. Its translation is CASRPTGQLNEKLFF. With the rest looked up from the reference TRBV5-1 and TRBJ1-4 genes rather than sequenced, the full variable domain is KAGVTQTPRYLIKTRGQQVTLSCSPISGHRSVSWYQQTPGQGLQFLFEYFSETQRNKGNFPGRFSGRQFSNSRSEMNVSTLELGDSALYLCASRPTGQLNEKLFFGSGTQLSVL.